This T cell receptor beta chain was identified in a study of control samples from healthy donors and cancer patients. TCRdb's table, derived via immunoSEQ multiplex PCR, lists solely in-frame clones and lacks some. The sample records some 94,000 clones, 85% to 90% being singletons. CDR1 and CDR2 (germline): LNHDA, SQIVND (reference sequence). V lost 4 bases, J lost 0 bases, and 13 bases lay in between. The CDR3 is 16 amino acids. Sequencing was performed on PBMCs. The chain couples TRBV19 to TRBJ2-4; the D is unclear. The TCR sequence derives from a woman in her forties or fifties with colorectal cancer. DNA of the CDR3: TGTGCCAGTAGTAATCGTGATACCCTAGCCAAAAACATTCAGTACTTC. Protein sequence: CASSNRDTLAKNIQYF.